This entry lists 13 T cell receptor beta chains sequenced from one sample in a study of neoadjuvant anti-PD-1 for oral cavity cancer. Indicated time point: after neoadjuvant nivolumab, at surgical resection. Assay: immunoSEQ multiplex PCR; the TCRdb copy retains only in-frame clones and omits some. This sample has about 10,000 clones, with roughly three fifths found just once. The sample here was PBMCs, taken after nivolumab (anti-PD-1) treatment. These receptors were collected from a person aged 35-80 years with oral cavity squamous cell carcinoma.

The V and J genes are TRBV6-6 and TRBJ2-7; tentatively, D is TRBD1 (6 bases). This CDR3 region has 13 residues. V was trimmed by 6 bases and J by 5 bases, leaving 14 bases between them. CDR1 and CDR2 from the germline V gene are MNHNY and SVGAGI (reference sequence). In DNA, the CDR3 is TGTGCCAGCAGCGACAGGACCGCCAACGAGCAGTACTTC. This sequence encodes CASSDRTANEQYF.

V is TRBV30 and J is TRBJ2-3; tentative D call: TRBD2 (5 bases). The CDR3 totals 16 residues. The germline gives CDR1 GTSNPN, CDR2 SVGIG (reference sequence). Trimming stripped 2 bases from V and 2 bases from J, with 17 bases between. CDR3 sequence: CAWSTRRGRITDTQYF. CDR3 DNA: TGTGCCTGGAGTACCCGCCGCGGGCGGATCACAGATACGCAGTATTTT.

The CDR3 bases are TGTGCCAGTCGCCGAGACAGGGCAACGGGTGAGCAGTTCTTC. Its protein product is CASRRDRATGEQFF. The chain joins TRBV2 to TRBJ2-1; 7 nucleotides align to TRBD1. Germline CDR1 reads SNHLY; CDR2 reads FYNNEI. Trimming cost V 9 bases and J 9 bases; bases outside gene matches: 14. The CDR3 runs 14 residues.

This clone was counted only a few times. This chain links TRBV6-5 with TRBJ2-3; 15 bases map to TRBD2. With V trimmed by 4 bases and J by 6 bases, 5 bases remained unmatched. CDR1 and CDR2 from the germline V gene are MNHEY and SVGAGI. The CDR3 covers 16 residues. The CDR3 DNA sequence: TGTGCCAGCAGTTCCCAAGGGACTAGCGGGAGGGATACGCAGTATTTT. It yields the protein CASSSQGTSGRDTQYF.

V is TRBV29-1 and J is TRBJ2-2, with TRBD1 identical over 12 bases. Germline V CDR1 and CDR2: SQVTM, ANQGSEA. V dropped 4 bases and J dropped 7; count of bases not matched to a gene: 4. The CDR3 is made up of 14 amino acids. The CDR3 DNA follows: TGCAGCGTTGCGGGACAGGGGGCGGTCGGGGAGCTGTTTTTT. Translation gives CSVAGQGAVGELFF.

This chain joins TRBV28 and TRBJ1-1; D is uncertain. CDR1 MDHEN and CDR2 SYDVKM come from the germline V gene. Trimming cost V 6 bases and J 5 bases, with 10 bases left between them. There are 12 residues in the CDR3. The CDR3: CASSLPLTEAFF. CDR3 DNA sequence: TGTGCCAGCAGCCTACCTCTTACTGAAGCTTTCTTT.

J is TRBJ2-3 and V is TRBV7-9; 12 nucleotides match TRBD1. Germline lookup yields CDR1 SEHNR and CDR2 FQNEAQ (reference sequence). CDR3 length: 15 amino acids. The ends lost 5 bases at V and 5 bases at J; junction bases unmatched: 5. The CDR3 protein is CASSPGDRGLDTQYF. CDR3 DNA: TGTGCCAGCAGCCCGGGGGACAGGGGGCTAGATACGCAGTATTTT.

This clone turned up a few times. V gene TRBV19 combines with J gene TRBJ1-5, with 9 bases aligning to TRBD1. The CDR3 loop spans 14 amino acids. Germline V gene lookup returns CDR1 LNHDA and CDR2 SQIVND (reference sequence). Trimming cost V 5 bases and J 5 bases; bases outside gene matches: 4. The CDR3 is CASSHRGQDQPQHF. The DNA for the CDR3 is TGTGCCAGTAGTCACAGGGGGCAAGATCAGCCCCAGCATTTT.

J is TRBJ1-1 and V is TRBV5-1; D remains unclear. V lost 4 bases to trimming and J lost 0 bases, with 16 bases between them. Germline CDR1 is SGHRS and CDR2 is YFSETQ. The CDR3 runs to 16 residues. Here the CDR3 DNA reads TGCGCCAGCAGCCGGGAAAGCCCCACCATGAACACTGAAGCTTTCTTT. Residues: CASSRESPTMNTEAFF.

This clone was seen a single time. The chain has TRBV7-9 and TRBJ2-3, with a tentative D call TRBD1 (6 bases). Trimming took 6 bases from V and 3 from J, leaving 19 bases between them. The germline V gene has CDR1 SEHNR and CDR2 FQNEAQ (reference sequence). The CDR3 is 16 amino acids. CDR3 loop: CASRPKQGRTTDTQYF. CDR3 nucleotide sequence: TGTGCCAGCAGACCTAAACAGGGCCGAACGACAGATACGCAGTATTTT.

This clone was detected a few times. The CDR3: CASSYGGDGSRGTQYF. The CDR3 bases are TGTGCCAGCAGTTACGGGGGAGACGGTAGCAGGGGGACCCAGTACTTC. The V gene is TRBV6-6, the J gene TRBJ2-5, with D perhaps TRBD1 (6 bases). The CDR3 totals 16 residues. In germline, CDR1 is MNHNY, CDR2 SVGAGI (reference sequence). The ends were cut back, 2 bases at V and 7 bases at J, with 20 bases in the middle.

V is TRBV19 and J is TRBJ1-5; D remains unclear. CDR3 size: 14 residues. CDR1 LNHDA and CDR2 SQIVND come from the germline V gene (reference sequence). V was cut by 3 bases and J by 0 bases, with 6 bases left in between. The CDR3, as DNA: TGTGCCAGTAGTATTCAGAATAGCAATCAGCCCCAGCATTTT. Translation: CASSIQNSNQPQHF.

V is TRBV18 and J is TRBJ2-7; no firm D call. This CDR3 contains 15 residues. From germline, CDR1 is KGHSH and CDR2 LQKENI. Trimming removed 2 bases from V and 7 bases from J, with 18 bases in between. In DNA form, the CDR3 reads TGTGCCAGCTCACCATACGGGCCGCCCGGTGGGGAGCAGTACTTC. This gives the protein CASSPYGPPGGEQYF.